This T cell receptor beta chain was observed in a study of OX40 agonist ivuxolimab in advanced cancers. Findings and caveats of the study: Which antigen the expanded peripheral T cells recognized is unknown. The study found that CD8+ T cells averaged more expanded clones than CD4+.

Sequencing was performed with immunoSEQ multiplex PCR; in TCRdb, only in-frame clones are kept and a portion is missing. Here the sample spans about 14,000 clones, approximately 94% being singletons. To note about this clone: Its antigen is as yet unknown.

Germline lookup yields CDR1 PRHDT and CDR2 FYEKMQ (reference sequence). The V end was cut by 0 bases, the J end by 1 base, with 6 bases between. This CDR3 comprises 14 residues. Autoimmune disease history or systemic immunosuppression meant exclusion. The V gene is TRBV13, the J gene TRBJ1-1; D is possibly TRBD1 (6 bases). The material was CD4+ or CD8+ T cells sorted from blood, obtained in a trial of the OX40 agonist ivuxolimab. This TCR was sampled from an adult with an advanced solid tumor such as melanoma, head and neck, liver or kidney cancer. The CDR3 DNA follows: TGTGCCAGCAGCTTAGGAGGGGGGAACACTGAAGCTTTCTTT. This codes for CASSLGGGNTEAFF.